The 31 T cell receptor beta chains listed next were all sequenced from one sample in a study of blood T cell repertoires in COVID-19. Produced via immunoSEQ multiplex PCR; TCRdb's table is partial and in-frame only. This sample yields some 300,000 clones, of which around 86% are seen a single time; approximately 1.5% belongs to the top ten. Sequenced input: PBMCs or T cells enriched from blood (not recorded which). The receptors shown here come from a woman in her 40s who had recovered from COVID-19.

Only a few counts were recorded for this clone. The J gene is TRBJ2-3, the V gene TRBV6-1; D not certain. The ends were cut back, 3 bases at V and 1 base at J, with 17 bases in the middle. CDR3 size: 17 residues. Looked up from germline, CDR1 is MNHNS and CDR2 is SASEGT. CDR3 nucleotides: TGTGCCAGCAGTGACGTCCAGACCCTAGGTGGCACAGATACGCAGTATTTT. The encoded protein is CASSDVQTLGGTDTQYF.

This clone is a singleton in its sample. The chain has TRBV7-9 and TRBJ1-2; weak D call: TRBD1 (6 bases). This CDR3 spans 12 amino acids. Deletions cut 2 bases from V and 7 bases from J, with 8 bases between. Germline CDR1 reads SEHNR; CDR2 reads FQNEAQ (reference sequence). CDR3: CASSLLGAGYTF. DNA for the CDR3: TGTGCCAGCAGCTTACTGGGGGCTGGCTACACCTTC.

This clone is a singleton in its sample. The chain joins TRBV10-3 to TRBJ1-2; perhaps TRBD1 as D (5 bases). Trimming pared 3 bases from V and 0 bases from J, leaving 8 bases between. Germline CDR1 is ENHRY and CDR2 is SYGVKD. This CDR3 has 14 residues. The CDR3 region is CAISEKGTNYGYTF. For the CDR3, the DNA is TGTGCCATCAGTGAAAAGGGGACTAACTATGGCTACACCTTC.

This clone was found a few times. The rearrangement joins TRBV25-1 to TRBJ2-1; TRBD1 is a possible D gene (6 bases). Germline V lookup: CDR1 MGHDK, CDR2 SYGVNS. With 4 bases removed from V and 7 bases from J, the gap between germline ends came to 14 bases. The CDR3 contains 14 residues. The CDR3 here is CASSAHRAGNEQFF. CDR3 coding DNA: TGTGCCAGCAGTGCCCACAGGGCTGGAAATGAGCAGTTCTTC.

The rearrangement uses TRBV6-2 or TRBV6-3 and TRBJ2-7; 10 bases map to TRBD2. The germline V gene has CDR1 MNHEY and CDR2 SVGEGT. V was clipped by 2 bases and J by 2 bases; unmatched bases: 6. The CDR3 has 16 residues. The CDR3 reads CASSYQTSGITYEQYF. DNA for the CDR3: TGTGCCAGCAGTTACCAAACTAGCGGGATCACCTACGAGCAGTACTTC.

This rearrangement joins TRBV7-2 to TRBJ2-2, with TRBD2 identical over 9 bases. The CDR3 length is 17 residues. Germline V gene data show CDR1 as SGHTA and CDR2 as FQGNSA. The V and J ends lost 2 bases and 2 bases, in that order; junction bases with no gene match: 6. CDR3 amino acids: CASSLTAGGPNTGELFF. The CDR3 DNA reads as TGTGCCAGCAGCTTAACAGCGGGAGGTCCTAACACCGGGGAGCTGTTTTTT.

The rearrangement uses TRBV19 and TRBJ1-1; TRBD1 matches 8 bases. The CDR3 has 12 amino acids. Trimming at V came to 5 bases and at J to 10 bases, leaving 6 bases not matched to a gene. Germline lookup yields CDR1 LNHDA and CDR2 SQIVND (reference sequence). The CDR3 loop is CASSLQQGVAFF. The CDR3 DNA reads as TGTGCCAGTAGTCTCCAACAGGGGGTAGCTTTCTTT.

This chain connects TRBV13 to TRBJ2-3; D may be TRBD2 (5 bases). The CDR3 length is 15 residues. V lost 8 bases to trimming and J lost 1 base, with 16 bases between them. Germline-derived CDR1 and CDR2 are PRHDT and FYEKMQ (reference sequence). Written as DNA, the CDR3 is TGTGCCAGCCTGCGATCGGGGTACCGCACAGATACGCAGTATTTT. Amino acid sequence: CASLRSGYRTDTQYF.

This chain joins TRBV6-5 and TRBJ2-7; 7 nucleotides align to TRBD1. V lost 7 bases to trimming and J lost 3 bases; unmatched junction nucleotides: 6. The CDR3 covers 13 residues. Per the germline V gene, CDR1 is MNHEY and CDR2 is SVGAGI. CDR3 loop: CASKMGQHYEQYF. CDR3 nucleotide sequence: TGTGCCAGCAAAATGGGACAGCACTACGAGCAGTACTTC.

This rearrangement joins TRBV12-3 or TRBV12-4 to TRBJ1-2; the match to TRBD1 covers 9 bases. The CDR3 consists of 13 residues. J gave up 8 bases and V 6 bases, and 7 bases lay outside the gene matches. The CDR3 spells CASSSDRGLGYTF. The CDR3 DNA sequence: TGTGCCAGCAGCTCGGACAGGGGCCTAGGCTACACCTTC.

The chain has TRBV5-1 and TRBJ2-7; D call uncertain. Germline lookup yields CDR1 SGHRS and CDR2 YFSETQ. V was trimmed by 0 bases and J by 7 bases, leaving 5 bases between them. CDR3 length: 11 residues. The CDR3, as DNA: TGCGCCAGCAGCTTGGCGAGGGAGCAGTACTTC. Amino acid sequence: CASSLAREQYF.

This clone has only one observation. The chain employs TRBV7-9 and TRBJ2-7, with 8 bases identical to TRBD2. The V segment lost 2 bases and the J segment 6 bases; nucleotides outside the gene matches: 12. Germline V gene data show CDR1 as SEHNR and CDR2 as FQNEAQ (reference sequence). The CDR3 consists of 16 residues. The CDR3 here is CASSLLGGAGEGEQYF. In nucleotides, the CDR3 is TGTGCCAGCAGCTTACTGGGGGGAGCGGGAGAGGGCGAGCAGTACTTC.

This sequence joins TRBV5-5 and TRBJ2-6; TRBD2 matches 7 bases. Germline lookup yields CDR1 SGHKS and CDR2 YYEKEE (reference sequence). This CDR3 comprises 17 residues. V shed 4 bases and J 2 bases; nucleotides not matched to a gene: 9. CDR3 coding DNA: TGTGCCAGCAGCCTTAGTGGCGGGGGAACTGGGGCCAACGTCCTGACTTTC. This encodes CASSLSGGGTGANVLTF.

The rearrangement joins TRBV3-1 (or the pseudogene TRBV3-2) to TRBJ2-7; D call uncertain. The CDR3 runs to 13 residues. Germline loops: CDR1 LGHDT, CDR2 YNNKEL (reference sequence). The V end was cut by 0 bases, the J end by 4 bases, with 7 bases between. The CDR3 loop reads CASSQETFYEQYF. The DNA of the CDR3 is TGTGCCAGCAGCCAAGAAACTTTTTACGAGCAGTACTTC.

The chain has TRBV11-2 and TRBJ2-7; 7 bases are shared with TRBD1. This CDR3 region has 16 residues. With V trimmed by 0 bases and J by 1 base, 6 bases remained unmatched. Germline lookup yields CDR1 SGHAT and CDR2 FQNNGV. CDR3 protein: CASSLDVGQPSYEQYF. The DNA of the CDR3 is TGTGCCAGCAGCTTAGACGTGGGACAGCCGTCCTACGAGCAGTACTTC.

This chain uses TRBV27 with TRBJ2-1, with TRBD2 identical over 9 bases. CDR3 length: 17 amino acids. Germline V gene data show CDR1 as MNHEY and CDR2 as SMNVEV (reference sequence). With V trimmed by 8 bases and J by 12 bases, 23 bases remained unmatched. Here the CDR3 reads CASSPSPGLAGPRGQFF. In DNA form, the CDR3 reads TGTGCCAGCTCCCCCTCTCCGGGGCTAGCGGGGCCCAGAGGGCAGTTCTTC.

The chain has TRBV4-1 and TRBJ2-6; TRBD1 matches 7 bases. CDR3 length: 17 amino acids. Germline CDR1 is MGHRA and CDR2 is YSYEKL. The trim removed 1 base at V and 0 bases at J, leaving 3 bases unmatched. The CDR3 loop is CASSQGQGLSGANVLTF. The CDR3 coding sequence is TGCGCCAGCAGCCAAGGACAGGGCCTCTCTGGGGCCAACGTCCTGACTTTC.

The chain links TRBV30 to TRBJ1-2, with D perhaps matching TRBD1 (6 bases). The CDR3 sequence is 14 residues long. Looked up from germline, CDR1 is GTSNPN and CDR2 is SVGIG (reference sequence). V dropped 4 bases and J dropped 3 bases, with 15 bases sitting between them. CDR3 sequence (DNA): TGTGCCTGGACCCCGGGGCAGGGGTACTATGGCTACACCTTC. Encoded protein: CAWTPGQGYYGYTF.

The chain is built from TRBV30 and TRBJ2-5; D not certain. This CDR3 comprises 14 residues. Germline-derived CDR1 and CDR2 are GTSNPN and SVGIG (reference sequence). The V and J ends lost 1 base and 3 bases respectively, with 12 bases between them. Written as DNA, the CDR3 is TGTGCCTGGAGTGGTGCGTTACCGGAAGAGACCCAGTACTTC. Its translation is CAWSGALPEETQYF. The full variable domain, in which reference TRBV30 and TRBJ2-5 provide the parts outside the CDR3, is SQTIHQWPATLVQPVGSPLSLECTVEGTSNPNLYWYRQAAGRGLQLLFYSVGIGQISSEVPQNLSASRPQDRQFILSSKKLLLSDSGFYLCAWSGALPEETQYFGPGTRLLVL.

This chain connects TRBV7-2 to TRBJ2-7; 10 bases are a match to TRBD1. V lost 4 bases and J lost 3; bases outside the gene matches: 6. This CDR3 region has 15 residues. Germline CDR1 reads SGHTA; CDR2 reads FQGNSA. This chain's CDR3 is CASSSLGTGVYEQYF. The CDR3 DNA follows: TGTGCCAGCAGCTCTCTCGGGACAGGGGTCTACGAGCAGTACTTC.

This clone was seen just once. The gene calls are TRBV7-8 and TRBJ1-3, with TRBD1 as a possible D gene (6 bases). This CDR3 comprises 15 residues. CDR1 is SGHVS and CDR2 is FQNEAQ in the germline V gene. Trimming removed 5 bases from V and 4 bases from J, with 15 bases in between. The CDR3 is CASSPSIQGGNTIYF. The CDR3 DNA reads as TGTGCCAGCAGCCCCAGTATTCAGGGGGGAAACACCATATATTTT.

The CDR3 region is CASTGGVSNTEAFF. CDR3 DNA: TGTGCCAGTACCGGGGGTGTTTCGAACACTGAAGCTTTCTTT. This chain links TRBV19 with TRBJ1-1; maybe TRBD1 (5 bases). This CDR3 spans 14 amino acids. Germline V gene data show CDR1 as LNHDA and CDR2 as SQIVND (reference sequence). The V end was cut by 7 bases, the J end by 1 base, with 13 bases between.

The V call is TRBV6-1, the J call TRBJ1-2; tentative D call: TRBD1 (5 bases). This CDR3 has 16 residues. In germline, CDR1 is MNHNS, CDR2 SASEGT. With 3 bases removed from V and 4 bases from J, the gap between germline ends came to 18 bases. CDR3 in amino acids: CASSERTGDYPYGYTF. As DNA, the CDR3 is TGTGCCAGCAGTGAGAGGACGGGGGATTACCCCTATGGCTACACCTTC.

This chain uses TRBV7-9 with TRBJ1-4; D gene uncertain. Per the germline V gene, CDR1 is SEHNR and CDR2 is FQNEAQ (reference sequence). Trimming took 1 base from V and 11 from J, leaving 14 bases between them. This CDR3 is 14 amino acids long. The CDR3: CASSLDGQIGKLFF. The CDR3, as DNA: TGTGCCAGCAGCTTAGATGGGCAGATCGGCAAACTGTTTTTT.

This clone appeared a single time. This sequence joins TRBV2 and TRBJ2-7; perhaps TRBD2 as D (6 bases). Germline V gene data show CDR1 as SNHLY and CDR2 as FYNNEI. Trimming took off 3 bases at V and 0 bases at J, with 18 bases between the two ends. This CDR3 contains 17 residues. CDR3 DNA sequence: TGTGCCAGCAGTGATACAACTTGGCGGGATTTCTCCTACGAGCAGTACTTC. Protein sequence: CASSDTTWRDFSYEQYF.

The chain combines TRBV18 with TRBJ1-3; no definite D call. Germline CDR1 KGHSH, CDR2 LQKENI. This CDR3 region has 16 residues. V lost 3 bases and J lost 0, with 12 bases in between. CDR3: CASSPPRLHSGNTIYF. CDR3 DNA sequence: TGTGCCAGCTCACCTCCGAGGCTGCACTCTGGAAACACCATATATTTT.

This clone was observed once. The rearrangement joins TRBV5-1 to TRBJ2-1; TRBD2 is a possible D gene (6 bases). Germline V lookup: CDR1 SGHRS, CDR2 YFSETQ. V gave up 2 bases and J gave up 2 bases, with 11 bases separating them. The CDR3 runs to 15 residues. The DNA of the CDR3 is TGCGCCAGCAGCTTCACCCGGGGGACCTACAATGAGCAGTTCTTC. Encoded protein: CASSFTRGTYNEQFF. Looking up the rest from reference TRBV5-1 and TRBJ2-1 gives the full variable domain: KAGVTQTPRYLIKTRGQQVTLSCSPISGHRSVSWYQQTPGQGLQFLFEYFSETQRNKGNFPGRFSGRQFSNSRSEMNVSTLELGDSALYLCASSFTRGTYNEQFFGPGTRLTVL.

The chain employs TRBV9 and TRBJ1-3; D is uncertain. This CDR3 has 15 residues. Germline CDR1 is SGDLS and CDR2 is YYNGEE. Trimming stripped 5 bases from V and 3 bases from J, with 15 bases between. CDR3 sequence: CASSPSGDRGNTIYF. For the CDR3, the DNA is TGTGCCAGCAGTCCCTCGGGTGACCGTGGAAACACCATATATTTT. Together with reference TRBV9 and TRBJ1-3, the CDR3 gives the full variable domain: DSGVTQTPKHLITATGQRVTLRCSPRSGDLSVYWYQQSLDQGLQFLIQYYNGEERAKGNILERFSAQQFPDLHSELNLSSLELGDSALYFCASSPSGDRGNTIYFGEGSWLTVV.

J is TRBJ2-7 and V is TRBV5-1; a possible D gene is TRBD2 (6 bases). The CDR3 consists of 14 residues. The germline gives CDR1 SGHRS, CDR2 YFSETQ. Trimming pared 4 bases from V and 2 bases from J, leaving 13 bases between. The CDR3, as DNA: TGCGCCAGCAGCGCGGGGACCGTACCCTACGAGCAGTACTTC. This sequence encodes CASSAGTVPYEQYF.

V is TRBV19 and J is TRBJ1-1; D is perhaps TRBD1 (5 bases). Trimming stripped 4 bases from V and 5 bases from J, with 11 bases between. The CDR3 runs 13 residues. Germline-derived CDR1 and CDR2 are LNHDA and SQIVND (reference sequence). CDR3 in DNA: TGTGCCAGTAGTAGCGGGGCTGGAACTGAAGCTTTCTTT. Encoded protein: CASSSGAGTEAFF.

V usage is TRBV5-4 and J usage is TRBJ2-3; D is ambiguous. The germline CDR1 and CDR2 sequences are SGHNT and YYREEE (reference sequence). Trimming took 0 bases from V and 0 from J, leaving 8 bases between them. This CDR3 contains 15 residues. CDR3 in amino acids: CASSLDPTSTDTQYF. The CDR3, as DNA: TGTGCCAGCAGCTTGGACCCAACTAGCACAGATACGCAGTATTTT. The variable domain in full, with the rest retrieved from reference TRBV5-4 and TRBJ2-3, is ETGVTQSPTHLIKTRGQQVTLRCSSQSGHNTVSWYQQALGQGPQFIFQYYREEENGRGNFPPRFSGLQFPNYSSELNVNALELDDSALYLCASSLDPTSTDTQYFGPGTRLTVL.